This T cell receptor beta chain was sequenced during a study of T cell clones after liver transplantation. Turning to the study itself: A pre-transplant mixed lymphocyte reaction with TCRbeta sequencing defined graft-donor-reactive clones followed in post-transplant blood. Tolerance: complete withdrawal held at least one year, liver enzymes staying within twice normal. Findings and caveats of the study: A significant post-transplant drop in circulating graft-donor-reactive CD4 TCRbeta sequences occurred in most of the 8 subjects.

For this clone: Its antigen is still unknown.

TCRdb's copy holds only in-frame clones and misses some; the assay was immunoSEQ multiplex PCR. The sample lists roughly 17,000 clones, more than 70% occurring once. V shed 0 bases, J shed 2 bases, and the junction held 7 bases outside the gene matches. The CDR3 loop spans 16 amino acids. This material consisted of CD8+ T cells from blood, taken 48 months after liver transplant. This chain uses TRBV5-3 with TRBJ2-5, with 7 bases matching TRBD1. TRBV5-3 is annotated as an ORF whose role is uncertain. The source of this sequence is a human patient who received a liver transplant. Some T cells may be provided by the graft donor. DNA of the CDR3: TGTGCCAGAAGCTTGGGAAAGGGGGCTGCTCAAGAGACCCAGTACTTC. This gives the protein CARSLGKGAAQETQYF.